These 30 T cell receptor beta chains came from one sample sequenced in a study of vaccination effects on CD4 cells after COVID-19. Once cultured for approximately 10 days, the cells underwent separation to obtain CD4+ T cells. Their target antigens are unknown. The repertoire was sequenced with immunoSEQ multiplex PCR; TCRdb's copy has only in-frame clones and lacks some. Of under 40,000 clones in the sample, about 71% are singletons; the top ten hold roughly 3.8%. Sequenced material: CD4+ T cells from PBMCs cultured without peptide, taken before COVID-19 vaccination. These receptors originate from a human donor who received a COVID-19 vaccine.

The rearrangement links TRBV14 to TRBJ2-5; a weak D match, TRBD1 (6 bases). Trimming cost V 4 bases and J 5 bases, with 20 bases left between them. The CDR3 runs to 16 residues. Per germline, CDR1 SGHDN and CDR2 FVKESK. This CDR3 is CASSLFSGTTRETQYF. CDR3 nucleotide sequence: TGTGCCAGCAGCCTATTCTCCGGGACAACACGGGAGACCCAGTACTTC.

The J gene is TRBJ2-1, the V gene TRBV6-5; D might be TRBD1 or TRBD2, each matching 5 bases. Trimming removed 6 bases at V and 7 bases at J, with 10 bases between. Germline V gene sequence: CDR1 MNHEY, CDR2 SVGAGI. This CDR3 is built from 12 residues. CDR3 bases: TGTGCCAGCAGGGGACGTCGAAATGAGCAGTTCTTC. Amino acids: CASRGRRNEQFF.

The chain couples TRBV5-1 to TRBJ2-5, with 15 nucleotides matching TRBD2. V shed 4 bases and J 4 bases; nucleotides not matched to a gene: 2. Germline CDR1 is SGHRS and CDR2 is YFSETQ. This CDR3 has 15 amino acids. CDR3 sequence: CASSPGLAGGETQYF. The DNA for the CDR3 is TGCGCCAGCAGCCCGGGACTAGCGGGAGGAGAGACCCAGTACTTC.

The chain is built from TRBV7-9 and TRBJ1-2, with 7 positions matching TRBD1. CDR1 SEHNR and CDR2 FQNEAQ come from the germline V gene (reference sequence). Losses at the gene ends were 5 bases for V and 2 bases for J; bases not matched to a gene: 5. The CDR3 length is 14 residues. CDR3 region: CASSVGQENYGYTF. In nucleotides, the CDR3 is TGTGCCAGCAGCGTTGGACAGGAGAACTATGGCTACACCTTC.

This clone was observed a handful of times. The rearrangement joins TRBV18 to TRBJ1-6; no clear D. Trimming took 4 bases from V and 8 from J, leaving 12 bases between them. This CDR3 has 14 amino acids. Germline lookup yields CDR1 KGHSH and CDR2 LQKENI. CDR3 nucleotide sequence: TGTGCCAGCTCACTCCAAAAATTTGATTCACCCCTCCACTTT. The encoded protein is CASSLQKFDSPLHF.

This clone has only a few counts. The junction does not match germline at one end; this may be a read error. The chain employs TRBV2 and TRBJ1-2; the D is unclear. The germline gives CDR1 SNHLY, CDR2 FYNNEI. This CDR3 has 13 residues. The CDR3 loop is CASGDGPNYGYTF. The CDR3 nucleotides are TGTGCCAGCGGTGACGGACCTAACTATGGCTACACCTTC.

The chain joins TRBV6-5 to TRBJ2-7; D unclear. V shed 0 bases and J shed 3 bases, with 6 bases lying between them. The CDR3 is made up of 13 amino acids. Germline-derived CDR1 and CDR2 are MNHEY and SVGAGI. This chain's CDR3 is CASSYSPIYEQYF. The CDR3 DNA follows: TGTGCCAGCAGTTACTCCCCTATCTACGAGCAGTACTTC.

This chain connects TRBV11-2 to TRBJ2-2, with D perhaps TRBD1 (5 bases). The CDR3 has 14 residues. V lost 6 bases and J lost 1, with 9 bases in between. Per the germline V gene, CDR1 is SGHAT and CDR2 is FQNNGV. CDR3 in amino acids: CASRVQVNTGELFF. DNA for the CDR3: TGTGCCAGCAGAGTACAGGTGAACACCGGGGAGCTGTTTTTT.

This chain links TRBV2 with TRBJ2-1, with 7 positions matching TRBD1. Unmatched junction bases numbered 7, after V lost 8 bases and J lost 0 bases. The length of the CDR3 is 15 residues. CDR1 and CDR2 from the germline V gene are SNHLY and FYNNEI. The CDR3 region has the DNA TGTGCCAGCTATTCGGGACAGAGCTCCTACAATGAGCAGTTCTTC. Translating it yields CASYSGQSSYNEQFF. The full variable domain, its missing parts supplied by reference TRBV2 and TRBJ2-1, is EPEVTQTPSHQVTQMGQEVILRCVPISNHLYFYWYRQILGQKVEFLVSFYNNEISEKSEIFDDQFSVERPDGSNFTLKIRSTKLEDSAMYFCASYSGQSSYNEQFFGPGTRLTVL.

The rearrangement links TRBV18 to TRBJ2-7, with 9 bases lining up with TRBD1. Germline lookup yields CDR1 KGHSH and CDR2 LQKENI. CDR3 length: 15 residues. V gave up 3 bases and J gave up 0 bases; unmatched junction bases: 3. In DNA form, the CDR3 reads TGTGCCAGCTCACCCCCGGGACAGGGCTCCTACGAGCAGTACTTC. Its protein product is CASSPPGQGSYEQYF.

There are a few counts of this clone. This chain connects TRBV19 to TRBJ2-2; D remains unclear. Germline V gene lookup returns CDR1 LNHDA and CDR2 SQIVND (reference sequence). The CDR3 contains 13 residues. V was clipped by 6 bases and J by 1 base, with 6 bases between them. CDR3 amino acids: CASRGVNTGELFF. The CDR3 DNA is TGTGCCAGTAGGGGCGTGAACACCGGGGAGCTGTTTTTT.

For the CDR3, the DNA is TGTGCCAGCAGTTTCGGACAGGTTATTTGGGGCTACACCTTC. Amino acid sequence: CASSFGQVIWGYTF. The chain uses TRBV28 and TRBJ1-2; 7 nucleotides agree with TRBD1. Germline trimming cut 3 bases from V and 8 bases from J; bases unmatched to any gene: 9. The CDR3 contains 14 residues. Germline-derived CDR1 and CDR2 are MDHEN and SYDVKM.

Here the CDR3 reads CASSLAGGATDTQYF. In DNA, the CDR3 is TGCGCCAGCAGCTTGGCCGGGGGAGCCACAGATACGCAGTATTTT. V gene TRBV5-1 combines with J gene TRBJ2-3; TRBD2 might be the D (6 bases). The CDR3 is 15 amino acids. Germline V gene sequence: CDR1 SGHRS, CDR2 YFSETQ. V lost 0 bases and J 2 bases, leaving 10 bases between the germline ends.

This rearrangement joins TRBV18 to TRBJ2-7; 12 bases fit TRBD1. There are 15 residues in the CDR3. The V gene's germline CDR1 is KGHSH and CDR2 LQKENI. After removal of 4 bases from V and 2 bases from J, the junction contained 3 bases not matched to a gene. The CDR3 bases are TGTGCCAGCTCACAGGGACAGGGGGCAACCTACGAGCAGTACTTC. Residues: CASSQGQGATYEQYF.

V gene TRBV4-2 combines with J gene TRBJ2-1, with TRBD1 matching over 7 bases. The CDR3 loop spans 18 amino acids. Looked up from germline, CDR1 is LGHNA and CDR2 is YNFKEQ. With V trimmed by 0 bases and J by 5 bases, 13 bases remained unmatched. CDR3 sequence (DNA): TGTGCCAGCAGCCAAGAAGCTCTCCTAGTTACAGGGGACAATGAGCAGTTCTTC. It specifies CASSQEALLVTGDNEQFF.

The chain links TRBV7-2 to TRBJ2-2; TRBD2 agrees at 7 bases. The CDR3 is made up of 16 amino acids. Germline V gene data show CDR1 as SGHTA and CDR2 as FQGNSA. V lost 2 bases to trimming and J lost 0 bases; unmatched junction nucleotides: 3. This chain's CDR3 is CASSLRAGSNTGELFF. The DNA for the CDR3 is TGTGCCAGCAGCTTACGAGCGGGGTCGAACACCGGGGAGCTGTTTTTT.

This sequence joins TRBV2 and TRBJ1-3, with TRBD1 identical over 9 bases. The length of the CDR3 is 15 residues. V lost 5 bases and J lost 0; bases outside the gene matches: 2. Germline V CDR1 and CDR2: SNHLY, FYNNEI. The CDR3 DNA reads TGTGCCAGCAGTATGGGACAGGGCTCTGGAAACACCATATATTTT. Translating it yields CASSMGQGSGNTIYF.

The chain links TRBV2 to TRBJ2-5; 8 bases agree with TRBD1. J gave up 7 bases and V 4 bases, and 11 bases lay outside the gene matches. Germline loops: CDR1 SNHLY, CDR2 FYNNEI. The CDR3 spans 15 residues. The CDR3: CASSVTGAPAGTQYF. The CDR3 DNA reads TGTGCCAGCAGTGTGACAGGGGCCCCGGCGGGGACCCAGTACTTC.

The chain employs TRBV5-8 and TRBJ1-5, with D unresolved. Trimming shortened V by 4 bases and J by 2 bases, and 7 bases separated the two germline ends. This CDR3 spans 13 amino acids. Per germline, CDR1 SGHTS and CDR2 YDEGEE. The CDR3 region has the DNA TGTGCCAGCAGCCCGGAGGGCAATCAGCCCCAGCATTTT. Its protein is CASSPEGNQPQHF.

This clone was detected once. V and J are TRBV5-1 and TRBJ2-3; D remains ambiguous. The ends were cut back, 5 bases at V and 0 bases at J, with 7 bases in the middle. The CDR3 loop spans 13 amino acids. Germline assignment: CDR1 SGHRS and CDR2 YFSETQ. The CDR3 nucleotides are TGCGCCAGCAGTACGGACAGCACAGATACGCAGTATTTT. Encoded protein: CASSTDSTDTQYF. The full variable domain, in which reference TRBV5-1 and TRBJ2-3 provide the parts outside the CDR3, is KAGVTQTPRYLIKTRGQQVTLSCSPISGHRSVSWYQQTPGQGLQFLFEYFSETQRNKGNFPGRFSGRQFSNSRSEMNVSTLELGDSALYLCASSTDSTDTQYFGPGTRLTVL.

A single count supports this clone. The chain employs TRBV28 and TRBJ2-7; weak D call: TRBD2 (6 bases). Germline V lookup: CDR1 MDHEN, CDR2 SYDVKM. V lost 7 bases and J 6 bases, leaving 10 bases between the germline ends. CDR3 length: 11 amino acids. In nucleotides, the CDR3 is TGTGCCAGCACGCGGGGAGTCGAGCAGTACTTC. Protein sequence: CASTRGVEQYF.

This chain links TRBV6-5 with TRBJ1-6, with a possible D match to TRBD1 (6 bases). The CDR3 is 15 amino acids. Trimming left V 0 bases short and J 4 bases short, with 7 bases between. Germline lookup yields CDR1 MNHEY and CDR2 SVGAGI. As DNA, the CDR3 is TGTGCCAGCAGTTACTCCAGGGGATATAATTCACCCCTCCACTTT. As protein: CASSYSRGYNSPLHF.

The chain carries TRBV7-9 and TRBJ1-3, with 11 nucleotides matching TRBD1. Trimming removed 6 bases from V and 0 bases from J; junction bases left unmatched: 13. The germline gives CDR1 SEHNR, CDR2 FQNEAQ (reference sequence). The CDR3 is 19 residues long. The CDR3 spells CASRPSGTGGRTSGNTIYF. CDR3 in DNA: TGTGCCAGCAGACCTTCCGGGACAGGGGGGAGAACCTCTGGAAACACCATATATTTT.

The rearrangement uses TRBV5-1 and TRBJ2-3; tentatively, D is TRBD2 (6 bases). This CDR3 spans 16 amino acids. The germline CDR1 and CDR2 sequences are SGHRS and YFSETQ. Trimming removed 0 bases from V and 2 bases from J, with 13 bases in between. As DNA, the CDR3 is TGCGCCAGCAGCTTGGAATTAGCGGATCTCACAGATACGCAGTATTTT. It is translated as CASSLELADLTDTQYF.

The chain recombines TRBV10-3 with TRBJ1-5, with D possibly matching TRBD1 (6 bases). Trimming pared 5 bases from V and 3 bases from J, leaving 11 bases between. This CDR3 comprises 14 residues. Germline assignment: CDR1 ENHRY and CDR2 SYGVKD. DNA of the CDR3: TGTGCCATCAGTCCCCAGGGGATCAATCAGCCCCAGCATTTT. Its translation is CAISPQGINQPQHF.

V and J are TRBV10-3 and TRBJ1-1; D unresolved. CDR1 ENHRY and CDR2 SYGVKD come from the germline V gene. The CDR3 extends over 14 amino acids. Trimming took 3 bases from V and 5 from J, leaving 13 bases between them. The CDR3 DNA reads TGTGCCATCAGTGACGGTGAGGTAGGGACTGAAGCTTTCTTT. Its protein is CAISDGEVGTEAFF.

The CDR3 nucleotides read TGTGCCATGACAGGGGGCCCTGGAAACACCATATATTTT. This translates into CAMTGGPGNTIYF. This rearrangement joins TRBV10-3 to TRBJ1-3; 10 bases are shared with TRBD1. V was clipped by 9 bases and J by 2 bases; unmatched bases: 1. Germline assignment: CDR1 ENHRY and CDR2 SYGVKD. This CDR3 is built from 13 residues.

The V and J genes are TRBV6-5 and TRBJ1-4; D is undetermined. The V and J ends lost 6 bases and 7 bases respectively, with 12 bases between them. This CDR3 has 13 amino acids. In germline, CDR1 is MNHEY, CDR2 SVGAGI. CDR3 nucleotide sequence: TGTGCCAGCAGGAACAGACTTGGTGAAAAACTGTTTTTT. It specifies CASRNRLGEKLFF.

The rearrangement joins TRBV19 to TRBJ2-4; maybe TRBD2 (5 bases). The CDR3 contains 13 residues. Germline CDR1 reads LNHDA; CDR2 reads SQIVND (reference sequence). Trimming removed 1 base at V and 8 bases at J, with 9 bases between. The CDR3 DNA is TGTGCCAGTAGTATAGCCGGGAAATACATTCAGTACTTC. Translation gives CASSIAGKYIQYF. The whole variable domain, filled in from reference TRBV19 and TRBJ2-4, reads DGGITQSPKYLFRKEGQNVTLSCEQNLNHDAMYWYRQDPGQGLRLIYYSQIVNDFQKGDIAEGYSVSREKKESFPLTVTSAQKNPTAFYLCASSIAGKYIQYFGAGTRLSVL.

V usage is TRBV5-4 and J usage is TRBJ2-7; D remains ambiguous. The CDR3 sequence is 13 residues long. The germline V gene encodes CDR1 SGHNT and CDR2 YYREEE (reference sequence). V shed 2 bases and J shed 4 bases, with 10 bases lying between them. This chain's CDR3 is CASSFDFEYEQYF. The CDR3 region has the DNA TGTGCCAGCAGCTTCGATTTTGAATACGAGCAGTACTTC.